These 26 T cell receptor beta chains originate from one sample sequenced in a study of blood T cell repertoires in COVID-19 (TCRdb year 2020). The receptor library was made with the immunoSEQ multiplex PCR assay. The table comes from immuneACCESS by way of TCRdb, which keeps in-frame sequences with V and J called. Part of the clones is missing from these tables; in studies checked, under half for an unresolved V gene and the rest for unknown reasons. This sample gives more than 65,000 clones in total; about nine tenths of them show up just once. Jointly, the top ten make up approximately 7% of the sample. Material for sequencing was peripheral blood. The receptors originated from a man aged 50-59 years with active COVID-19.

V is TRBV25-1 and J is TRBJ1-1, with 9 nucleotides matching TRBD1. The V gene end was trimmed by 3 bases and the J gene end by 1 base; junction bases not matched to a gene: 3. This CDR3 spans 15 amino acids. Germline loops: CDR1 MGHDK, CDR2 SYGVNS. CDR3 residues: CASSDPGQGNTEAFF. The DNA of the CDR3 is TGTGCCAGCAGTGACCCGGGACAGGGGAACACTGAAGCTTTCTTT.

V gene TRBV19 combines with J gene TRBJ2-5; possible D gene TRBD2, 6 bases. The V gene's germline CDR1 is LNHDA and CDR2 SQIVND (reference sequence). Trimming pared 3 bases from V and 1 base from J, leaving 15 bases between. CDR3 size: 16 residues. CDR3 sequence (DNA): TGTGCCAGTAGTATTGGCGGGGCAGCAAGCCAAGAGACCCAGTACTTC. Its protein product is CASSIGGAASQETQYF.

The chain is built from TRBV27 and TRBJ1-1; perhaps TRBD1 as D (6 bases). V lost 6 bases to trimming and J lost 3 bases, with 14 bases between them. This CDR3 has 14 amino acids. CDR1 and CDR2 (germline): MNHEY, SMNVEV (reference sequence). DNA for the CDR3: TGTGCCAGCAGCCCCCGGGACACTTACACTGAAGCTTTCTTT. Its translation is CASSPRDTYTEAFF.

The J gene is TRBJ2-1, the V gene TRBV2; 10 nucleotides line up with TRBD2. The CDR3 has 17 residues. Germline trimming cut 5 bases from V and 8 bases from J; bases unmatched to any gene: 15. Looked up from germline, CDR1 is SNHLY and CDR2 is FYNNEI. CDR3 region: CASSFGLAEGPGDEQFF. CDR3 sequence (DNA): TGTGCCAGCAGTTTTGGACTAGCGGAGGGACCCGGGGATGAGCAGTTCTTC.

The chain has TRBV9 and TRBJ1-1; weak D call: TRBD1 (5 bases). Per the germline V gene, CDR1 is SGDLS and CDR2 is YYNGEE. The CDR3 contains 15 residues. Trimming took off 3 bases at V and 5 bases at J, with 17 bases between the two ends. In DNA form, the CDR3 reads TGTGCCAGCAGCGATGTAAGGGGAGGAGGGACTGAAGCTTTCTTT. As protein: CASSDVRGGGTEAFF.

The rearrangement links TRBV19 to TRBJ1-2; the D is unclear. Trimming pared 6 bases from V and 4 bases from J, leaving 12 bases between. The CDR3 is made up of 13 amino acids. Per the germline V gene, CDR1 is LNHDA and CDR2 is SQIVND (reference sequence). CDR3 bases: TGTGCCAGTAGATCTTCTCGGGTCTATGGCTACACCTTC. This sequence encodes CASRSSRVYGYTF.

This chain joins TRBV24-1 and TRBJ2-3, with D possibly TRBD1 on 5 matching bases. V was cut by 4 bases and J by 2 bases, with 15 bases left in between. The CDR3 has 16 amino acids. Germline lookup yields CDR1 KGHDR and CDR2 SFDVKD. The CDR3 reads CATSDPGAQTTDTQYF. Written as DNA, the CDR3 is TGTGCCACCAGTGACCCTGGGGCACAGACCACAGATACGCAGTATTTT.

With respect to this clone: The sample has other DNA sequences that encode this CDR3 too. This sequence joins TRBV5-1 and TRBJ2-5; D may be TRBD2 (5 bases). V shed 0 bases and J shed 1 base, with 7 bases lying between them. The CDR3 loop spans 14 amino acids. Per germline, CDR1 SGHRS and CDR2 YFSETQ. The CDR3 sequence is CASSLERPQETQYF. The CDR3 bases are TGCGCCAGCAGCTTGGAGCGGCCCCAAGAGACCCAGTACTTC.

This CDR3 reads CASSLAGVTSYEQYF. CDR3 in DNA: TGTGCCAGCAGTTTAGCGGGGGTTACCTCCTACGAGCAGTACTTC. This sequence joins TRBV28 and TRBJ2-7; 7 bases agree with TRBD2. After removal of 2 bases from V and 0 bases from J, the junction contained 4 bases not matched to a gene. Germline loops: CDR1 MDHEN, CDR2 SYDVKM. The CDR3 length is 15 residues.

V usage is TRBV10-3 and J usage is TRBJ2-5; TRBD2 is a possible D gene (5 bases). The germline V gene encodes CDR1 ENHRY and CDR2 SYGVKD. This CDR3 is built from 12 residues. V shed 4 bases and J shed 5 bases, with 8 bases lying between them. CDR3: CAISAGGETQYF. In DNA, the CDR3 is TGTGCCATCAGTGCGGGCGGGGAGACCCAGTACTTC.

The CDR3 bases are TGTGCCAGCAGCCCTGGGGGGATTACGCAGTATTTT. Protein: CASSPGGITQYF. The rearrangement links TRBV7-2 to TRBJ2-3; tentative D call: TRBD2 (6 bases). The germline V gene encodes CDR1 SGHTA and CDR2 FQGNSA. The CDR3 loop spans 12 amino acids. V was pared by 5 bases and J by 8 bases, with 11 bases between.

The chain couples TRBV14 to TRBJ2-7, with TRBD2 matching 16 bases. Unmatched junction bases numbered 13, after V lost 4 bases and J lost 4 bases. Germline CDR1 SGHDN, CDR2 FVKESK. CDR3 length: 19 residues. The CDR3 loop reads CASSRLTGTSGREGYEQYF. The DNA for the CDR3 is TGTGCCAGCAGCCGACTGACCGGGACTAGCGGGAGGGAAGGGTACGAGCAGTACTTC.

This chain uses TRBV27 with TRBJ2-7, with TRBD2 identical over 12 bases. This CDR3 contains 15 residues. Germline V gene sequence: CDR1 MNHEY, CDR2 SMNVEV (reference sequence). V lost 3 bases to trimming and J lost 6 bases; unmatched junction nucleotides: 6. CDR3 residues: CASSFLGLAGSEQYF. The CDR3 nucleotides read TGTGCCAGCAGTTTCCTTGGACTAGCGGGATCCGAGCAGTACTTC.

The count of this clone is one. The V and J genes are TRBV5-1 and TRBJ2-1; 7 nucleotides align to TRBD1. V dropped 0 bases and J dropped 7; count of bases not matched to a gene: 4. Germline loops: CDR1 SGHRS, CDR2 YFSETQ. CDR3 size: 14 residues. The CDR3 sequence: CASSLDRGQNEQFF. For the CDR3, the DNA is TGCGCCAGCAGCTTGGACAGGGGTCAGAATGAGCAGTTCTTC.

In DNA form, the CDR3 reads TGTGCCGTAAAAGGGGGACAGGGCCCCGAAGCTTTCTTT. It is translated as CAVKGGQGPEAFF. The rearrangement links TRBV30 to TRBJ1-1; TRBD1 aligns across 9 bases. The V gene's germline CDR1 is GTSNPN and CDR2 SVGIG (reference sequence). The CDR3 has 13 residues. The J segment lost 8 bases and the V segment lost 8 bases, leaving 12 bases of the junction unmatched.

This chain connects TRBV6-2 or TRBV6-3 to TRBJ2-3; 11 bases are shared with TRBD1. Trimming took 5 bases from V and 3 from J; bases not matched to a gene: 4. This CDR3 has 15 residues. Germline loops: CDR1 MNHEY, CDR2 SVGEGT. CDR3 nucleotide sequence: TGTGCCAGCAGTACCCGGGACAGGGGGACAGATACGCAGTATTTT. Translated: CASSTRDRGTDTQYF.

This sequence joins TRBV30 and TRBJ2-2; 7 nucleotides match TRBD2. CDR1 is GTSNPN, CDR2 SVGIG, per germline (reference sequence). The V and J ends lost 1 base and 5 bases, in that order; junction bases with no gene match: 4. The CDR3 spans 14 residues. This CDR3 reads CAWSEGLPTGELFF. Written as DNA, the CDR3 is TGTGCCTGGAGTGAGGGACTACCAACCGGGGAGCTGTTTTTT.

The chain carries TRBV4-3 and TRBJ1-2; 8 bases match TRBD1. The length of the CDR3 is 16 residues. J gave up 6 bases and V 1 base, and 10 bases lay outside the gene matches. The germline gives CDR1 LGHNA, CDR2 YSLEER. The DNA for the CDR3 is TGCGCCAGCAGCCAAGTATCCGGACAGGGTATAAATGGCTACACCTTC. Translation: CASSQVSGQGINGYTF.

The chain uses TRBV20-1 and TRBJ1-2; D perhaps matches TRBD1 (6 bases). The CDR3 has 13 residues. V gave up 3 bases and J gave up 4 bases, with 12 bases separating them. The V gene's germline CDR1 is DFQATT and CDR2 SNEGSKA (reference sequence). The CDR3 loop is CSASIQGFYGYTF. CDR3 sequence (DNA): TGCAGTGCTAGTATACAGGGTTTCTATGGCTACACCTTC.

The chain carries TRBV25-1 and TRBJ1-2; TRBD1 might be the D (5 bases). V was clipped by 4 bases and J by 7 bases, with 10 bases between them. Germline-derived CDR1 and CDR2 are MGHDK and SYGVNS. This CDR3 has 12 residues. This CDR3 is CASSAQVLGYTF. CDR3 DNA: TGTGCCAGCAGTGCACAGGTTCTTGGCTACACCTTC.

The CDR3 region is CASMKSGGGSYNEQFF. The CDR3 nucleotides read TGTGCCAGCATGAAAAGCGGGGGAGGTTCCTACAATGAGCAGTTCTTC. The V gene is TRBV6-6, the J gene TRBJ2-1, with 8 bases matching TRBD2. Per germline, CDR1 MNHNY and CDR2 SVGAGI (reference sequence). V was clipped by 7 bases and J by 1 base; unmatched bases: 9. The CDR3 consists of 16 residues.

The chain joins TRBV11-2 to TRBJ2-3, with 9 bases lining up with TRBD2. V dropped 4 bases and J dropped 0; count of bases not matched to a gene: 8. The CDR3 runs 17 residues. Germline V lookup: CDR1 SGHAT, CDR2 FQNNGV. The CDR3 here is CASSSQRGEYSTDTQYF. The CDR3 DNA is TGTGCCAGCAGCTCCCAGCGGGGGGAATACAGCACAGATACGCAGTATTTT. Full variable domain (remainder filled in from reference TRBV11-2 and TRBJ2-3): EAGVAQSPRYKIIEKRQSVAFWCNPISGHATLYWYQQILGQGPKLLIQFQNNGVVDDSQLPKDRFSAERLKGVDSTLKIQPAKLEDSAVYLCASSSQRGEYSTDTQYFGPGTRLTVL.

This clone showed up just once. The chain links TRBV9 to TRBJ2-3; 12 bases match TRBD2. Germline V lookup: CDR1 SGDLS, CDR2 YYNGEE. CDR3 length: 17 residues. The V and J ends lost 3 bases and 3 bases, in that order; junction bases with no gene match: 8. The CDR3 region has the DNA TGTGCCAGCAGCGCCCGGTCTAGCGGGGGGGCGACAGATACGCAGTATTTT. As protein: CASSARSSGGATDTQYF.

The CDR3 spells CASSRRLAGVAEQYF. The CDR3 nucleotides are TGTGCCAGCAGCCGGAGACTAGCGGGAGTTGCCGAGCAGTACTTC. This rearrangement joins TRBV7-2 to TRBJ2-7; 12 bases are a match to TRBD2. The V and J ends lost 5 bases and 6 bases, in that order; junction bases with no gene match: 8. Germline CDR1 reads SGHTA; CDR2 reads FQGNSA. The CDR3 is 15 amino acids.

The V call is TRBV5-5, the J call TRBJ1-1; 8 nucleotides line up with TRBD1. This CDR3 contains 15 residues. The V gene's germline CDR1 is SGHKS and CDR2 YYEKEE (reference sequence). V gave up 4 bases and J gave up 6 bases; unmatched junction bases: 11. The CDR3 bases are TGTGCCAGCAGCGGAAAACAGGGGGTTGGCGCTGAAGCTTTCTTT. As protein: CASSGKQGVGAEAFF.

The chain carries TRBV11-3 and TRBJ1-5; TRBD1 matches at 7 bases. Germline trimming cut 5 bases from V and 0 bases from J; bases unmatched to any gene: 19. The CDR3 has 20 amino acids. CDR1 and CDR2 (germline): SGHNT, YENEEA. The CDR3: CASSQGEDRLDRYSNQPQHF. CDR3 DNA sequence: TGTGCCAGCAGCCAAGGGGAGGACAGGCTAGACCGTTATAGCAATCAGCCCCAGCATTTT.